This TCR beta chain was captured by sequencing in a study of CD8+ T cells in alopecia areata. About the study: Tofacitinib was taken orally by treated patients, and the dose was 5 to 10 mg twice daily.

V was trimmed by 3 bases and J by 5 bases, leaving 14 bases between them. Looked up from germline, CDR1 is SNHLY and CDR2 is FYNNEI. CDR3 length equals 15 residues. This clone was seen only a few times. The treatment is: oral pan-JAK inhibitor, 5-10 mg twice daily. TCR sequencing used cDNA made by reverse transcription of extracted RNA. Data came from immunoSEQ multiplex PCR; TCRdb stores just in-frame clones and leaves some out. The sample lists fewer than 250,000 clones; 64% were seen once. This TCR was recovered from a human donor with alopecia areata. The sequencing here drew on CD4+ T cells sorted from blood, taken at week 4, from a patient treated with tofacitinib. The chain couples TRBV2 to TRBJ2-1; no firm D call. CDR3 amino acids: CASSDRRFPHNEQFF. CDR3 DNA sequence: TGTGCCAGCAGTGACAGGCGGTTTCCCCACAATGAGCAGTTCTTC.